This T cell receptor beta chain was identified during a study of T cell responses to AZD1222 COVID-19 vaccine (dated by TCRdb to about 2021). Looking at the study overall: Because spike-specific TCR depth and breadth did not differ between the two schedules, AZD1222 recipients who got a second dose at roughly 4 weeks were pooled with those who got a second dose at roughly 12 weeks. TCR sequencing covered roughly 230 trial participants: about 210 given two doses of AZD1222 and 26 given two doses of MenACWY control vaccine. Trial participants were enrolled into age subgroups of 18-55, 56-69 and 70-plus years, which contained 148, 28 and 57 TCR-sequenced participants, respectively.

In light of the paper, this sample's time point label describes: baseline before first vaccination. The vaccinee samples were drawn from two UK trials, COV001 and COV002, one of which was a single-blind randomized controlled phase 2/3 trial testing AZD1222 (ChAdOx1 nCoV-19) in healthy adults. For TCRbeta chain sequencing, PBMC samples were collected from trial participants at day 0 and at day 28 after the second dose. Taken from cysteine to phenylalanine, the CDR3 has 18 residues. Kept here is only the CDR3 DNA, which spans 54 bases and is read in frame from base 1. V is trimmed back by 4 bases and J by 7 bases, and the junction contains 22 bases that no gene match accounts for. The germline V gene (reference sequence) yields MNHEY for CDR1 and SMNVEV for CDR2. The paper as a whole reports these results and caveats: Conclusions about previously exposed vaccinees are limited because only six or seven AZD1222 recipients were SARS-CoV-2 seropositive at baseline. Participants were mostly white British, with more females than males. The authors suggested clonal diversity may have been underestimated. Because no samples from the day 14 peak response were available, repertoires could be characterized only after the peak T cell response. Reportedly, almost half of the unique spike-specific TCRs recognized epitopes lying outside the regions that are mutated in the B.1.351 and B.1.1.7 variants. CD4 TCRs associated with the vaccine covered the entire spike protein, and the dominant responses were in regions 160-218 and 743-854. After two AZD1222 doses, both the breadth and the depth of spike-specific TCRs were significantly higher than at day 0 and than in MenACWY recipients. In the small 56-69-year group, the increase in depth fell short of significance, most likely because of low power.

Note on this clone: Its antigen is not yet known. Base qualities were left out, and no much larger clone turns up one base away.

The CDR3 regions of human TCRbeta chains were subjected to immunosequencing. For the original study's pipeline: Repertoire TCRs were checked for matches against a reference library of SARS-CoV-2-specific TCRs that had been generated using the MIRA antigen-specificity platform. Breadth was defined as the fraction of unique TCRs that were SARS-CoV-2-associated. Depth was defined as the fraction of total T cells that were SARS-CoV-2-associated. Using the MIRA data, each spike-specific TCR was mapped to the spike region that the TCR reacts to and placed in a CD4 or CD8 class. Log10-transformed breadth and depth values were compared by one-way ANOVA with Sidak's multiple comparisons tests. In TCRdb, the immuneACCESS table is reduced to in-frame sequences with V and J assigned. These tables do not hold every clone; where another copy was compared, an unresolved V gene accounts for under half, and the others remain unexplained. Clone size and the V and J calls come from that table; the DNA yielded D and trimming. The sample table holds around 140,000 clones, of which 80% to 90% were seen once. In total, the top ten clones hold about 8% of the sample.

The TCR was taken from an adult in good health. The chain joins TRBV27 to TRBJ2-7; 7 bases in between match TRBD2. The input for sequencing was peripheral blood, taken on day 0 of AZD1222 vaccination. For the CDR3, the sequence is CASSSLLTAGRESGEQYF. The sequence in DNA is TGTGCCAGCAGTTCCCTGCTCACGGCTGGGCGGGAGTCGGGGGAGCAGTACTTC.